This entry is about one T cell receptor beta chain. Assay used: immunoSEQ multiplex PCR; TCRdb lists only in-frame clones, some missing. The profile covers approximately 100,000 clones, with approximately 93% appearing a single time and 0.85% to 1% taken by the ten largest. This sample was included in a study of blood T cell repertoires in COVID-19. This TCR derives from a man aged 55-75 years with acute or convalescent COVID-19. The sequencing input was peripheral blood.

The CDR3 loop is CASSLSSGQGNTIYF. The CDR3 DNA reads TGTGCCAGCAGTCTCTCCTCGGGACAGGGAAACACCATATATTTT. This rearrangement joins TRBV28 to TRBJ1-3; 7 bases agree with TRBD1. The CDR3 covers 15 residues. V shed 5 bases and J 4 bases; nucleotides not matched to a gene: 8. Germline V gene data show CDR1 as MDHEN and CDR2 as SYDVKM.